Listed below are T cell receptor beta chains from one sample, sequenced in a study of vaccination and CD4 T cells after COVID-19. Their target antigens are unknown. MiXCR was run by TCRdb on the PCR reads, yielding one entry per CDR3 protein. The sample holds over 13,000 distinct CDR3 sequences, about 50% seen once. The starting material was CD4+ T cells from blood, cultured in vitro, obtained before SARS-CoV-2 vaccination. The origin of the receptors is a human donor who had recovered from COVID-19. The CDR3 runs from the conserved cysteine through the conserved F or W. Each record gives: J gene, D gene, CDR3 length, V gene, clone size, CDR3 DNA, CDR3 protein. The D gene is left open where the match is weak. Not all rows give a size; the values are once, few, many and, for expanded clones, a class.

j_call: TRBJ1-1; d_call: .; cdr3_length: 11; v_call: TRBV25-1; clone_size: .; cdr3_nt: TGTGCCAGCAGTGGAGGGCATGAAGCTTTCTTT; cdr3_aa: CASSGGHEAFF
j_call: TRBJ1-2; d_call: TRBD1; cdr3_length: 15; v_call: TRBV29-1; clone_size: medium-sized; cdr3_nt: TGCAGCGTCTCAGGGGGCACAGCCTATAACTATGGCTACACCTTC; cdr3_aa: CSVSGGTAYNYGYTF
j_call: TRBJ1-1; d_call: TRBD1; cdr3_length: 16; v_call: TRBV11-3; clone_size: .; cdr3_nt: TGTGCCAGCAGCCCCAACAGGGGGACCATGAACACTGAAGCTTTCTTT; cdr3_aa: CASSPNRGTMNTEAFF
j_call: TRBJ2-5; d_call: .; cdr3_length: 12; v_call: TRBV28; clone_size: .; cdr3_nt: TGTGCCAGCAGCACAGGGTATGAGACCCAGTACTTC; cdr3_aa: CASSTGYETQYF
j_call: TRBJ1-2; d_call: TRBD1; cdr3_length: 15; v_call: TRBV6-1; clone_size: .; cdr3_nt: TGTGCCAGCGCTGACACAGGGGCGACTAGCTATGGCTACACCTTC; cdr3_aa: CASADTGATSYGYTF
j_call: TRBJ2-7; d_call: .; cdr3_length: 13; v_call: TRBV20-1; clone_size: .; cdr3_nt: TGCAGTGCCCGGGCAGGTTTCACCTACGAGCAGTACTTC; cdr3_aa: CSARAGFTYEQYF
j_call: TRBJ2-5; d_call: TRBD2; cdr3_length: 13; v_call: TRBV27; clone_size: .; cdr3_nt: TGTGCCAGCCGACTAGCGGGGCGGGAGACCCAGTACTTC; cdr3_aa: CASRLAGRETQYF
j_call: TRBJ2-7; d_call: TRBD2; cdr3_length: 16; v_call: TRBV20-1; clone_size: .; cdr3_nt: TGCAGTGCTAGCCCTAGCGGGGGCCCTTCCTCCTACGAGCAGTACTTC; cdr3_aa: CSASPSGGPSSYEQYF
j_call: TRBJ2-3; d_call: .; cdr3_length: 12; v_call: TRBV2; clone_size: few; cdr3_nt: TGTGCCAGCCAGGGCGTGCAGGATACGCAGTATTTT; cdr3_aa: CASQGVQDTQYF
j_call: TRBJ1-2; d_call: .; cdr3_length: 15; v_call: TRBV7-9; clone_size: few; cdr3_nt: TGTGCCAGCAGCTTAGCGCGAGGCCCGCAGGATGGCTACACCTTC; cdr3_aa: CASSLARGPQDGYTF
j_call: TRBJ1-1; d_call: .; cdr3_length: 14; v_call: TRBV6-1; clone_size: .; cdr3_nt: TGTGCCAGCAGTCAGGACTTCATGAACACTGAAGCTTTCTTT; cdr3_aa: CASSQDFMNTEAFF
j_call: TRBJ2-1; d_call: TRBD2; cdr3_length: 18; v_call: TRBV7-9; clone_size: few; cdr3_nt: TGTGCCAGCAACGAACTGGGGACCCGGGGGGGAGTCAACAATGAGCAGTTCTTC; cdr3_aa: CASNELGTRGGVNNEQFF
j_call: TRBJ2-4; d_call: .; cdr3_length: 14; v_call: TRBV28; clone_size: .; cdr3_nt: TGTGCCAGCAGTTTACCCCTGGGGGGGGGCCGGTGGTACTTC; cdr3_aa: CASSLPLGGGRWYF
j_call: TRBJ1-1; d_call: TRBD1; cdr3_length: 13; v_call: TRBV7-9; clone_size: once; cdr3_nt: TGTGCCAGCAGCGACAGGGTAGACACTGAAGCTTTCTTT; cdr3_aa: CASSDRVDTEAFF